This T cell receptor (beta chain) was documented in a study of blood T cell repertoires in COVID-19. Study-wide context: Both acute and convalescent COVID-19 samples were obtained from the United States, Italy and Spain.

The CDR3 is 15 residues long. Germline values: CDR1 SGHDN, CDR2 FVKESK. The ends lost 3 bases at V and 8 bases at J; junction bases unmatched: 6. In the source study's methods: Amplification from reference gene primers served as the basis for estimated nucleated cell counts. Assay used: immunoSEQ multiplex PCR; TCRdb lists only in-frame clones, some missing. The V and J calls and clone size are taken from that table; D and trimming were inferred from the DNA. This table has roughly 90,000 clones, roughly 86% appearing once. This receptor was identified in a human donor in a cohort sampled during active COVID-19. V and J are TRBV14 and TRBJ2-1; 11 nucleotides match TRBD2. The specimen was peripheral blood. CDR3 in amino acids: CASSHSSGRIYEQFF. As DNA, the CDR3 is TGTGCCAGCAGCCATTCTAGCGGGAGGATCTATGAGCAGTTCTTC.